This T cell receptor (beta chain) was sequenced during a study of blood T cells in healthy people across ages. Study conclusions and caveats: Naive T cell percentage by flow cytometry tracked strongly with beta diversity. Diversity was higher, and naive CD4+ cells more numerous, in long-lived donors than in aged donors.

Deletions cut 6 bases from V and 2 bases from J, with 11 bases between. The CDR3 is 14 residues long. This clonotype was detected only a few times. Antigen specificity is unknown. A J-beta primer mix and a sample-barcoded 5' primer were used in a second PCR of roughly 6 to 11 cycles. TCRdb recomputed calls from the 5' RACE reads with MiXCR, one row per CDR3 protein. Altogether 650,000 to 950,000 distinct CDR3 sequences are present, around 43% being singletons, with the ten largest covering around 21%. The sequence came from a man between 60 and 75 years old in good health. The chain is built from TRBV12-3 or TRBV12-4 and TRBJ2-4; D is uncertain. The specimen sequenced was blood. CDR3 DNA sequence: TGTGCCAGCAGCCACCTGGGGTCCAAAAACATTCAGTACTTC. Its translation: CASSHLGSKNIQYF.